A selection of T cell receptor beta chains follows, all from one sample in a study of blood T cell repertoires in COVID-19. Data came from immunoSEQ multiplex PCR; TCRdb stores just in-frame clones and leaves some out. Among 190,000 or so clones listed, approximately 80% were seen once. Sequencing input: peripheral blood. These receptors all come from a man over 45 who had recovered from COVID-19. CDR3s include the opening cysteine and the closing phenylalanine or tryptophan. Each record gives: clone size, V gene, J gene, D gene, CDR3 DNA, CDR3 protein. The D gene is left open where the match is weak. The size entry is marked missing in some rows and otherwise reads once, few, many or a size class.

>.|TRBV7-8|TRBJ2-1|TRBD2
TGTGCCAGCAGCTTAGCGCTTTCTAGCGGGCGAAATGAGCAGTTCTTC
CASSLALSSGRNEQFF
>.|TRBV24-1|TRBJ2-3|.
TGTGCCACCAGTGACTCCGGGATAGCGAGGAGCACAGATACGCAGTATTTT
CATSDSGIARSTDTQYF
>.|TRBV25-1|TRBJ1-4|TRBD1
TGTGCCAGCAGTGACCAGGGGGCTGAAGGGGAAAAACTGTTTTTT
CASSDQGAEGEKLFF
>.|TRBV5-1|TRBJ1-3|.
TGCGCCAGCAGCTTGGGCCAGGCTGGAAACACCATATATTTT
CASSLGQAGNTIYF
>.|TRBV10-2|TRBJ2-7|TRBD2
TGCGCCAGCAGTGAGTTGCCCGGGGGGTTGGGCGAGCAGTACTTC
CASSELPGGLGEQYF
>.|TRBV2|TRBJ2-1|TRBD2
TGTGCCAGCAGTGATTTTAAGGCTAGCGGAGTCTACAATGAGCAGTTCTTC
CASSDFKASGVYNEQFF
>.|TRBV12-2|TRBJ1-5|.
TGTGCAAGTCGCTTAGCCCGATACGGGGACACGGTGAACAATCAGCCCCAGCATTTT
CASRLARYGDTVNNQPQHF
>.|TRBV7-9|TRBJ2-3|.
TGTGCCAGCAGTCGGGGGTGGGATACGCAGTATTTT
CASSRGWDTQYF
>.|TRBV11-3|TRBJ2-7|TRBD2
TGTGCCAGCAGCCAGGGACTAGCGGGATTCTACGAGCAGTACTTC
CASSQGLAGFYEQYF
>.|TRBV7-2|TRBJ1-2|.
TGTGCCAGCACCTACGACAGAAACTATGGCTACACCTTC
CASTYDRNYGYTF
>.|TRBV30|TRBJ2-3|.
TGTGCCTGGAGTGTATTACCGGGAGAAGGGACAGATACGCAGTATTTT
CAWSVLPGEGTDTQYF
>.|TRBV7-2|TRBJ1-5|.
TGTGCCAGCAGCTTATCTTCGAGTCAGCCCCAGCATTTT
CASSLSSSQPQHF
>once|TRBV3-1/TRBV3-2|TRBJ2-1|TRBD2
TGTGCCAGCAGCCAAAAGGGACTAGCGAATGAGCAGTTCTTC
CASSQKGLANEQFF
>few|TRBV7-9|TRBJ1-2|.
TGTGCCAGCAGCTTAGGCACCGGAGAGAGATTTAACTATGGCTACACCTTC
CASSLGTGERFNYGYTF
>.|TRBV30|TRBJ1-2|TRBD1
TGTGCCTGGAGTGGAGGGACAGGGGCCTATGGCTACACCTTC
CAWSGGTGAYGYTF
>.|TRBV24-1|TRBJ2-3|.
TGTGCCACCAGTGGATTTGGTGGGCTGGGAGATACGCAGTATTTT
CATSGFGGLGDTQYF